This entry describes one TCR beta chain. Its antigen is unidentified. Here immunoSEQ multiplex PCR was the method, and the copy in TCRdb shows in-frame clones only, minus some. The sample includes millions of clones, roughly 96% of them seen just once. This sample stems from a study of shared clonotypes between healthy human individuals. Overall study results and limits: Relative to memory subsets, naive subsets generally showed larger estimated richness. The four-donor shared clonotypes exceeded non-shared clonotypes in generation probability, with non-shared ones scoring lower. Four donors had around 5.5% of their naive CD4 clonotypes in common.

Germline assignment: CDR1 SNHLY and CDR2 FYNNEI. V shed 3 bases and J shed 7 bases, with 10 bases lying between them. The CDR3 extends over 12 amino acids. Sequencing was performed on naive CD4+ T cells sorted from blood. Indicated subset: CD45RA+ positively selected. The J gene is TRBJ2-7, the V gene TRBV2; D not resolved. This clonotype originated in a man aged 18 to 29 in good health. The CDR3 DNA is TGTGCCAGCAGTGAGGAAGCCGGTGAGCAGTACTTC. Amino acids: CASSEEAGEQYF. Drawing the rest from reference TRBV2 and TRBJ2-7, the complete variable domain is EPEVTQTPSHQVTQMGQEVILRCVPISNHLYFYWYRQILGQKVEFLVSFYNNEISEKSEIFDDQFSVERPDGSNFTLKIRSTKLEDSAMYFCASSEEAGEQYFGPGTRLTVT.